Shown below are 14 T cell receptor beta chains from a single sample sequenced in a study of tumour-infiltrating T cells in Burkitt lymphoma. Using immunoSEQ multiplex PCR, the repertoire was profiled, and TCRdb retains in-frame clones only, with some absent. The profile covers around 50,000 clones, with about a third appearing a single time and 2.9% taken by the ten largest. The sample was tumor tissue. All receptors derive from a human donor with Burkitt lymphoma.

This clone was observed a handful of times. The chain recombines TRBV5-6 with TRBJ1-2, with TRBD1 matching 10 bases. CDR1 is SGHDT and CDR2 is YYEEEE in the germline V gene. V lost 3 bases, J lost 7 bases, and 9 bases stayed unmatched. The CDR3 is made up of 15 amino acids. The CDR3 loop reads CASSYRDRGEFGYTF. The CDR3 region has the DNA TGTGCCAGCAGCTACCGGGACAGGGGAGAGTTTGGCTACACCTTC.

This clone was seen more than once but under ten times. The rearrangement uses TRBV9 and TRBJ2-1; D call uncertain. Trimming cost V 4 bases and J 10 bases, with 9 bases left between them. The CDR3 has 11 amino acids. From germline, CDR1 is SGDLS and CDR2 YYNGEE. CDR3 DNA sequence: TGTGCCAGCAGCTACCCTGGGGAGCAGTTCTTC. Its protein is CASSYPGEQFF.

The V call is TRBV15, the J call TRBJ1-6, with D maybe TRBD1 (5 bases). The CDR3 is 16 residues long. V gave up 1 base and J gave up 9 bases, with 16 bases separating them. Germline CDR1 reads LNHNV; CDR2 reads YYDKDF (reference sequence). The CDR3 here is CATSRGLGGVGSPLHF. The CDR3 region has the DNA TGTGCCACCAGCAGAGGGTTGGGGGGGGTTGGTTCACCCCTCCACTTT.

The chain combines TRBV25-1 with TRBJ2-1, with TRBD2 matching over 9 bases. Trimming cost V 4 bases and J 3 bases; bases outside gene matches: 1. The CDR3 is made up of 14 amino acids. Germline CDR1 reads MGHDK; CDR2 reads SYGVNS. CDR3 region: CASSVAGDYNEQFF. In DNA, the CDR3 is TGTGCCAGCAGTGTAGCGGGGGACTACAATGAGCAGTTCTTC. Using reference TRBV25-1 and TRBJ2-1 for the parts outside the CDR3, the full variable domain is EADIYQTPRYLVIGTGKKITLECSQTMGHDKMYWYQQDPGMELHLIHYSYGVNSTEKGDLSSESTVSRIRTEHFPLTLESARPSHTSQYLCASSVAGDYNEQFFGPGTRLTVL.

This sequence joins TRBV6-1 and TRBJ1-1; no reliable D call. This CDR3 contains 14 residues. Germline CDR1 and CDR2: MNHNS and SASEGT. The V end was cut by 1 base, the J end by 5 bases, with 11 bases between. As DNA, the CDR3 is TGTGCCAGCAGTGAAGGGGTGGGAGGGACTGAAGCTTTCTTT. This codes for CASSEGVGGTEAFF.

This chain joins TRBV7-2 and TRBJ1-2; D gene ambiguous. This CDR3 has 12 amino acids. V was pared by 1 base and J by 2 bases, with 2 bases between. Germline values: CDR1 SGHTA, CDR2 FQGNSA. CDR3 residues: CASSLGNYGYTF. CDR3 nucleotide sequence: TGTGCCAGCAGCTTAGGGAACTATGGCTACACCTTC.

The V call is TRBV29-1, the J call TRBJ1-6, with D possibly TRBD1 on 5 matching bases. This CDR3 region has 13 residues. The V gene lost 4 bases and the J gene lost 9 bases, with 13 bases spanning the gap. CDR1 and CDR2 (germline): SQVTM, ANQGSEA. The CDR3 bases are TGCAGCGTTGCGGGGACTTCTGGTTCACCCCTCCACTTT. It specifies CSVAGTSGSPLHF.

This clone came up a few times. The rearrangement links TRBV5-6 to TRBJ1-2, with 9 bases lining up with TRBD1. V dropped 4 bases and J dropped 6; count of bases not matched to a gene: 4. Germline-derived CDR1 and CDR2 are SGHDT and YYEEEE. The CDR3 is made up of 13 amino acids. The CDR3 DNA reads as TGTGCCAGCAGCATTTACAGGGGGCATGGCTACACCTTC. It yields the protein CASSIYRGHGYTF. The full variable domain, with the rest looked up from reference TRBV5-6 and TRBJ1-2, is DAGVTQSPTHLIKTRGQQVTLRCSPKSGHDTVSWYQQALGQGPQFIFQYYEEEERQRGNFPDRFSGHQFPNYSSELNVNALLLGDSALYLCASSIYRGHGYTFGSGTRLTVV.

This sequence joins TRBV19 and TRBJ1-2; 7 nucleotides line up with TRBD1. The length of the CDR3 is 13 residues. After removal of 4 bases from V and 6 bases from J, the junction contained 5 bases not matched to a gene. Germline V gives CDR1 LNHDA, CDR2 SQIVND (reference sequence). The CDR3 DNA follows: TGTGCCAGTAGTAGACAGGGTTCGGATGGCTACACCTTC. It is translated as CASSRQGSDGYTF.

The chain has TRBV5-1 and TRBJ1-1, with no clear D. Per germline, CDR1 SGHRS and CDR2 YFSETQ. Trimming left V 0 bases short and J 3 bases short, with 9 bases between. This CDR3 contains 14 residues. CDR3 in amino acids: CASSLGSGYTEAFF. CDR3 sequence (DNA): TGCGCCAGCAGCTTGGGGTCCGGGTACACTGAAGCTTTCTTT. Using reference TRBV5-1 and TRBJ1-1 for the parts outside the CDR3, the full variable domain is KAGVTQTPRYLIKTRGQQVTLSCSPISGHRSVSWYQQTPGQGLQFLFEYFSETQRNKGNFPGRFSGRQFSNSRSEMNVSTLELGDSALYLCASSLGSGYTEAFFGQGTRLTVV.

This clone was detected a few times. CDR3 coding DNA: TGTGCCAGCAGCCAACAGGGTTCCCTTGGAAACACCATATATTTT. This sequence encodes CASSQQGSLGNTIYF. The chain couples TRBV7-3 to TRBJ1-3, with a possible D match to TRBD1 (6 bases). CDR3 size: 15 residues. The germline V and J ends were trimmed by 5 bases and 3 bases, with 14 bases remaining between them. The germline V gene has CDR1 SGHTA and CDR2 FQGTGA.

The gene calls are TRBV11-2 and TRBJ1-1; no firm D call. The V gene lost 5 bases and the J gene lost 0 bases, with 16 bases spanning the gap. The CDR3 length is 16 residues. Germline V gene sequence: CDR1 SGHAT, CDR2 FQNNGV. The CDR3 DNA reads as TGTGCCAGCAGCCTTACATGGCAACAAATGAACACTGAAGCTTTCTTT. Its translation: CASSLTWQQMNTEAFF.

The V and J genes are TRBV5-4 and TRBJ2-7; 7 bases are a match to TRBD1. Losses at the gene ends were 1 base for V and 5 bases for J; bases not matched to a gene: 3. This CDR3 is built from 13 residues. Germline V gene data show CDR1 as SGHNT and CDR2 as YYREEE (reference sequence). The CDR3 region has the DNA TGTGCCAGCAGCTTGAGGGGGCTGAACGAGCAGTACTTC. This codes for CASSLRGLNEQYF. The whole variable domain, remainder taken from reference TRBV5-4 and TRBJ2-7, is ETGVTQSPTHLIKTRGQQVTLRCSSQSGHNTVSWYQQALGQGPQFIFQYYREEENGRGNFPPRFSGLQFPNYSSELNVNALELDDSALYLCASSLRGLNEQYFGPGTRLTVT.

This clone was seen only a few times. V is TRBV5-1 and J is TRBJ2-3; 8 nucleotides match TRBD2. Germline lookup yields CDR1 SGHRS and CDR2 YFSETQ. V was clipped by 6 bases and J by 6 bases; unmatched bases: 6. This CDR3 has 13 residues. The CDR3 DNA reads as TGCGCCAGCAATAACGGGGGGGCGGATACGCAGTATTTT. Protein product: CASNNGGADTQYF.